This T cell receptor (beta chain) is drawn from a study of blood T cell repertoires in COVID-19. Here immunoSEQ multiplex PCR was the method, and the copy in TCRdb shows in-frame clones only, minus some. The data show roughly 330,000 clones, with roughly 88% seen just once and approximately 1.5% held by the top ten. This CDR3 has 15 residues. CDR1 and CDR2 from the germline V gene are ENHRY and SYGVKD. V shed 4 bases, J shed 3 bases, and the junction held 8 bases outside the gene matches. The TCR originated in a woman between 50 and 59 years old with acute or convalescent COVID-19. Source material: peripheral blood. The chain combines TRBV10-3 with TRBJ2-7; 8 bases match TRBD1. The CDR3 is CAISAGTGFIYEQYF. The CDR3 coding sequence is TGTGCCATCAGTGCCGGGACAGGCTTCATCTACGAGCAGTACTTC.